One and the same sample provided the 26 T cell receptor beta chains below, sequenced in a study of shared clonotypes between healthy human individuals. The repertoire was sequenced with immunoSEQ multiplex PCR; TCRdb's copy has only in-frame clones and lacks some. The sample yields fewer than 400,000 clones, approximately 79% seen once. The sample taken for sequencing was memory CD4+ T cells sorted from blood. Subset given: CD45RA-negative fraction. These receptor sequences come from a young man in good health.

The chain uses TRBV7-6 and TRBJ2-1; TRBD1 matches at 9 bases. This CDR3 spans 17 amino acids. V shed 0 bases and J 0 bases; nucleotides not matched to a gene: 3. From germline, CDR1 is SGHVS and CDR2 FNYEAQ. The CDR3 loop reads CASSLAPGQGSYNEQFF. In DNA, the CDR3 is TGTGCCAGCAGCTTAGCACCGGGACAGGGCTCCTACAATGAGCAGTTCTTC.

The rearrangement joins TRBV5-6 to TRBJ2-3; D may match TRBD1 or TRBD2 (5 bases each). Germline CDR1 SGHDT, CDR2 YYEEEE. The V end was cut by 4 bases, the J end by 2 bases, with 17 bases between. There are 16 residues in the CDR3. The CDR3 DNA reads as TGTGCCAGCAGCGGGGGTAGAATGCTCGACACAGATACGCAGTATTTT. Translation gives CASSGGRMLDTDTQYF.

As concerns this clone: The sample contains more than one DNA sequence encoding this CDR3. The chain is built from TRBV28 and TRBJ2-2; 8 bases fit TRBD1. The germline CDR1 and CDR2 sequences are MDHEN and SYDVKM. The CDR3 contains 16 residues. V lost 2 bases, J lost 4 bases, and 6 bases stayed unmatched. CDR3 nucleotide sequence: TGTGCCAGCAGTTTACCAGGACAGGGTCGCACCGGGGAGCTGTTTTTT. Protein sequence: CASSLPGQGRTGELFF.

The chain uses TRBV28 and TRBJ2-3, with TRBD1 matching 12 bases. The V gene's germline CDR1 is MDHEN and CDR2 SYDVKM. There are 15 residues in the CDR3. The ends lost 2 bases at V and 8 bases at J; junction bases unmatched: 5. The CDR3 bases are TGTGCCAGCAGTTTAGTGGGACAGGGGGCAGTTACGCAGTATTTT. This encodes CASSLVGQGAVTQYF.

Regarding this clone: Here the CDR3 omits its conserved ending phenylalanine or tryptophan, so a read error is the likely source. The DNA is left out, because the CDR3 cannot be placed on it with certainty; the CDR3 is given as TCRdb lists it. This chain connects TRBV6-5 to TRBJ1-4. CDR1 is MNHEY and CDR2 is SVGAGI in the germline V gene. Counting both end residues, the CDR3 totals 8 amino acids. The CDR3 reads CASSHRRL.

This clone was seen only a few times. The chain recombines TRBV11-2 with TRBJ1-3; 8 nucleotides align to TRBD1. Germline V gives CDR1 SGHAT, CDR2 FQNNGV. The CDR3 has 14 amino acids. J was trimmed by 4 bases and V by 2 bases; bases with no gene match: 1. CDR3 region: CASSLRTGGNTIYF. The DNA of the CDR3 is TGTGCCAGCAGCTTAAGGACAGGGGGAAACACCATATATTTT.

The rearrangement links TRBV10-1 to TRBJ2-3; D possibly corresponds to TRBD2 (6 bases). The CDR3 length is 15 residues. Between the trimmed V and J ends, which lost 4 bases and 4 bases, there was a span of 15 bases. The V gene's germline CDR1 is WNHNN and CDR2 SYGVQD (reference sequence). The CDR3 DNA follows: TGCGCCAGCAGTGGGACTTTTGGGGGGTCAGATACGCAGTATTTT. It is translated as CASSGTFGGSDTQYF.

This clone was counted a few times. This chain joins TRBV5-1 and TRBJ2-1; D may correspond to TRBD1 or TRBD2 (5 bases each). V was pared by 0 bases and J by 8 bases, with 18 bases between. Germline loops: CDR1 SGHRS, CDR2 YFSETQ. The CDR3 is made up of 16 amino acids. The CDR3 protein is CASSLDQGPPTDEQFF. CDR3 bases: TGCGCCAGCAGCTTGGATCAGGGACCACCGACAGATGAGCAGTTCTTC.

The rearrangement uses TRBV9 and TRBJ2-7; TRBD1 aligns across 7 bases. CDR3 size: 15 residues. CDR1 and CDR2 from the germline V gene are SGDLS and YYNGEE. V was pared by 2 bases and J by 5 bases, with 10 bases of the junction left unmatched. The CDR3 region is CASSVGPDREHEQYF. The CDR3 bases are TGTGCCAGCAGCGTGGGCCCCGACAGGGAACACGAGCAGTACTTC. Full variable domain (outside the CDR3, taken from reference TRBV9 and TRBJ2-7): DSGVTQTPKHLITATGQRVTLRCSPRSGDLSVYWYQQSLDQGLQFLIQYYNGEERAKGNILERFSAQQFPDLHSELNLSSLELGDSALYFCASSVGPDREHEQYFGPGTRLTVT.

The V and J genes are TRBV2 and TRBJ1-1, with a possible D match to TRBD1 (6 bases). CDR1 SNHLY and CDR2 FYNNEI come from the germline V gene. V was trimmed by 2 bases and J by 5 bases, leaving 9 bases between them. The CDR3 is 13 amino acids. The CDR3 region has the DNA TGTGCCAGCAGTGAAAGGGGGGCGACTGAAGCTTTCTTT. Translating it yields CASSERGATEAFF.

CDR3 amino acids: CASSLGQGGYEQYF. The CDR3 bases are TGTGCCAGCAGCTTAGGACAGGGTGGATACGAGCAGTACTTC. This sequence joins TRBV7-2 and TRBJ2-7, with 7 nucleotides matching TRBD1. J was trimmed by 4 bases and V by 1 base; bases with no gene match: 4. The CDR3 runs to 14 residues. Germline V gene lookup returns CDR1 SGHTA and CDR2 FQGNSA.

The chain is built from TRBV28 and TRBJ2-7, with a tentative D call TRBD2 (5 bases). Trimming shortened V by 6 bases and J by 3 bases, and 9 bases separated the two germline ends. Germline CDR1 MDHEN, CDR2 SYDVKM. The CDR3 totals 12 residues. CDR3 region: CASRSGDYEQYF. The DNA of the CDR3 is TGTGCCAGCAGAAGCGGAGACTACGAGCAGTACTTC. Variable domain in full (rest from reference TRBV28 and TRBJ2-7): DVKVTQSSRYLVKRTGEKVFLECVQDMDHENMFWYRQDPGLGLRLIYFSYDVKMKEKGDIPEGYSVSREKKERFSLILESASTNQTSMYLCASRSGDYEQYFGPGTRLTVT.

The chain couples TRBV5-1 to TRBJ1-3; D gene uncertain. Germline CDR1 reads SGHRS; CDR2 reads YFSETQ. Trimming shortened V by 4 bases and J by 0 bases, and 11 bases separated the two germline ends. The CDR3 consists of 15 residues. CDR3 region: CASSVAELSGNTIYF. Here the CDR3 DNA reads TGCGCCAGCAGCGTGGCAGAGCTCTCTGGAAACACCATATATTTT.

The gene calls are TRBV7-9 and TRBJ2-7; D remains ambiguous. Germline V gene data show CDR1 as SEHNR and CDR2 as FQNEAQ (reference sequence). Deletions cut 3 bases from V and 5 bases from J, with 5 bases between. This CDR3 spans 11 amino acids. The CDR3 is CASSFYDEQYF. The CDR3 bases are TGTGCCAGCAGCTTCTATGACGAGCAGTACTTC. Looking up the rest from reference TRBV7-9 and TRBJ2-7 gives the full variable domain: DTGVSQNPRHKITKRGQNVTFRCDPISEHNRLYWYRQTLGQGPEFLTYFQNEAQLEKSRLLSDRFSAERPKGSFSTLEIQRTEQGDSAMYLCASSFYDEQYFGPGTRLTVT.

The chain uses TRBV29-1 and TRBJ2-3; 11 bases agree with TRBD1. Germline values: CDR1 SQVTM, CDR2 ANQGSEA. The V gene end was trimmed by 7 bases and the J gene end by 8 bases; junction bases not matched to a gene: 14. The CDR3 contains 15 residues. CDR3 bases: TGCAGCGCCCAGCCAGGACAGGGGGCATTAGGTACGCAGTATTTT. Residues: CSAQPGQGALGTQYF.

The chain carries TRBV27 and TRBJ2-1; TRBD2 agrees at 8 bases. V lost 3 bases to trimming and J lost 8 bases; unmatched junction nucleotides: 9. Germline values: CDR1 MNHEY, CDR2 SMNVEV (reference sequence). The CDR3 is 15 amino acids. CDR3 DNA sequence: TGTGCCAGCAGTTTTGAAACGGGAGGGATAGATGAGCAGTTCTTC. It codes for CASSFETGGIDEQFF.

The V and J genes are TRBV2 and TRBJ2-1, with TRBD2 matching over 12 bases. The CDR3 sequence is 13 residues long. The germline gives CDR1 SNHLY, CDR2 FYNNEI. V lost 6 bases and J lost 10; bases outside the gene matches: 4. The CDR3 is CASSLGLAGEQFF. CDR3 nucleotide sequence: TGTGCCAGCAGCCTCGGACTAGCGGGAGAGCAGTTCTTC.

The chain couples TRBV6-1 to TRBJ2-3; D uncertain. V dropped 2 bases and J dropped 5 bases, with 5 bases sitting between them. In germline, CDR1 is MNHNS, CDR2 SASEGT. This CDR3 is 12 amino acids long. The CDR3 nucleotides read TGTGCCAGCAGTGAAATTGGAGATACGCAGTATTTT. Its translation: CASSEIGDTQYF.

This clone was seen only a few times. This chain links TRBV9 with TRBJ2-1; weak D call: TRBD2 (6 bases). V gave up 0 bases and J gave up 5 bases, with 12 bases separating them. Germline V lookup: CDR1 SGDLS, CDR2 YYNGEE. The CDR3 spans 15 residues. CDR3 protein: CASSVGASVNNEQFF. The CDR3 coding sequence is TGTGCCAGCAGCGTAGGGGCTAGCGTCAACAATGAGCAGTTCTTC.

This clone was detected once. The rearrangement links TRBV5-8 to TRBJ1-5; 7 bases match TRBD1. The CDR3 consists of 17 residues. Germline trimming cut 2 bases from V and 0 bases from J; bases unmatched to any gene: 8. The germline gives CDR1 SGHTS, CDR2 YDEGEE. The CDR3 loop is CASSFSPGTASNQPQHF. CDR3 nucleotides: TGTGCCAGCAGCTTTTCGCCCGGGACAGCTAGCAATCAGCCCCAGCATTTT.

This clone was found many times. This chain uses TRBV5-6 with TRBJ2-1; possibly TRBD2 for D (6 bases). Looked up from germline, CDR1 is SGHDT and CDR2 is YYEEEE. Trimming took 4 bases from V and 4 from J, leaving 18 bases between them. The CDR3 is made up of 16 amino acids. The CDR3 here is CASSHLSDGSYNEQFF. CDR3 bases: TGTGCCAGCAGCCATCTCTCTGACGGGAGTTACAATGAGCAGTTCTTC.

The J gene is TRBJ2-3, the V gene TRBV2, with 8 positions matching TRBD2. With 5 bases clipped from V and 0 bases from J, the junction kept 1 base outside the gene matches. CDR3 size: 14 residues. Germline CDR1 SNHLY, CDR2 FYNNEI. The DNA for the CDR3 is TGTGCCAGCAGTCCTAGCGGGAGCACAGATACGCAGTATTTT. Its translation is CASSPSGSTDTQYF.

This clone was observed a handful of times. The chain links TRBV15 to TRBJ2-1; D not resolved. The germline V gene has CDR1 LNHNV and CDR2 YYDKDF (reference sequence). The CDR3 contains 14 residues. Trimming took 4 bases from V and 0 from J, leaving 7 bases between them. The CDR3 here is CATSKESSYNEQFF. The CDR3, as DNA: TGTGCCACCAGCAAGGAAAGCTCCTACAATGAGCAGTTCTTC.

The chain links TRBV6-5 to TRBJ2-7; D is ambiguous. V gave up 2 bases and J gave up 3 bases, with 11 bases separating them. The CDR3 has 14 residues. Germline assignment: CDR1 MNHEY and CDR2 SVGAGI. CDR3 nucleotide sequence: TGTGCCAGCAGTTACAGGAGACTGGACTACGAGCAGTACTTC. Residues: CASSYRRLDYEQYF.

This clone was found many times. The V and J genes are TRBV7-2 and TRBJ1-2; D uncertain. The V end lost 5 bases, the J end lost 1 base, and 14 bases lay between the germline ends. The CDR3 spans 15 residues. Germline CDR1 is SGHTA and CDR2 is FQGNSA. CDR3 in DNA: TGTGCCAGCAGCCCCAGTATCGGCCGTAACTATGGCTACACCTTC. It translates to CASSPSIGRNYGYTF.

The genes are TRBV25-1 and TRBJ2-7; 9 bases agree with TRBD1. Trimming removed 3 bases from V and 4 bases from J; junction bases left unmatched: 4. Germline-derived CDR1 and CDR2 are MGHDK and SYGVNS. CDR3 length: 14 amino acids. The CDR3: CASSETGGGYEQYF. The CDR3, as DNA: TGTGCCAGCAGTGAGACAGGGGGTGGTTACGAGCAGTACTTC.